The next 13 T cell receptor beta chains were all read from a single sample in a study of T-cell reconstitution after alpha-beta-depleted transplantation in children. The library targeted TCRbeta and was prepared with unique molecular identifiers. TCRdb independently ran MiXCR on the PCR reads; one entry per CDR3 protein. The sample contains some 180,000 distinct CDR3 sequences, approximately 7% of which appear only once. The input for sequencing was PBMCs, taken before TCRalphabeta/CD19-depleted stem cell transplant. These receptors came from a boy younger than 10 with acute lymphoblastic leukemia, due to receive a stem cell transplant.

V and J are TRBV7-2 and TRBJ1-4; TRBD1 is a possible D gene (6 bases). The CDR3 spans 13 residues. V lost 4 bases, J lost 6 bases, and 9 bases lay in between. Per the germline V gene, CDR1 is SGHTA and CDR2 is FQGNSA. The CDR3 DNA sequence: TGTGCCAGCAGCTCACAGGGTTATGAAAAACTGTTTTTT. It translates to CASSSQGYEKLFF.

In this sample, this clonotype turned up a few times. V is TRBV5-1 and J is TRBJ2-5; 11 bases agree with TRBD2. Germline values: CDR1 SGHRS, CDR2 YFSETQ. Trimming took 1 base from V and 2 from J; bases not matched to a gene: 1. The CDR3 contains 15 residues. The CDR3 protein is CASSLTSGGQETQYF. CDR3 coding DNA: TGCGCCAGCAGCTTGACTAGCGGGGGTCAAGAGACCCAGTACTTC.

This clonotype was recorded many times. The chain combines TRBV3-1 with TRBJ1-6; D gene ambiguous. The V gene lost 4 bases and the J gene lost 10 bases, with 14 bases spanning the gap. Germline CDR1 is LGHDT and CDR2 is YNNKEL (reference sequence). The CDR3 length is 14 residues. The CDR3, as DNA: TGTGCCAGCAGCCCCACAAAGAAGGGATCACCCCTCCACTTT. This translates into CASSPTKKGSPLHF.

This clonotype was picked up a small number of times. V gene TRBV7-2 combines with J gene TRBJ2-3; perhaps TRBD2 as D (5 bases). CDR3 size: 13 residues. V lost 4 bases, J lost 4 bases, and 9 bases lay in between. Germline V lookup: CDR1 SGHTA, CDR2 FQGNSA. The CDR3 here is CASSSLAPDTQYF. DNA for the CDR3: TGTGCCAGCAGCTCCCTAGCTCCAGATACGCAGTATTTT. Together with reference TRBV7-2 and TRBJ2-3, the CDR3 gives the full variable domain: GAGVSQSPSNKVTEKGKDVELRCDPISGHTALYWYRQSLGQGLEFLIYFQGNSAPDKSGLPSDRFSAERTGGSVSTLTIQRTQQEDSAVYLCASSSLAPDTQYFGPGTRLTVL.

V gene TRBV6-5 combines with J gene TRBJ2-7, with D perhaps TRBD1 (6 bases). V lost 8 bases to trimming and J lost 4 bases, with 15 bases between them. The CDR3 consists of 13 residues. Germline V gene lookup returns CDR1 MNHEY and CDR2 SVGAGI. This CDR3 is CASRFGQIYEQYF. In nucleotides, the CDR3 is TGTGCCAGCCGATTCGGACAGATTTACGAGCAGTACTTC.

This clonotype has ten or more counts. The V gene is TRBV6-1, the J gene TRBJ2-5; TRBD2 aligns across 7 bases. The germline gives CDR1 MNHNS, CDR2 SASEGT. V lost 5 bases to trimming and J lost 2 bases; unmatched junction nucleotides: 5. The CDR3 is 14 amino acids. The CDR3 sequence: CASSLSGSQETQYF. DNA of the CDR3: TGTGCCAGCAGTCTTAGCGGGTCTCAAGAGACCCAGTACTTC.

This clonotype was detected ten times or more. This rearrangement joins TRBV29-1 to TRBJ2-7; no clear D gene. CDR1 and CDR2 (germline): SQVTM, ANQGSEA. CDR3 length: 14 residues. V was clipped by 2 bases and J by 2 bases, with 13 bases between them. This CDR3 is CSVELENRAYEQYF. The CDR3 coding sequence is TGCAGCGTTGAATTAGAAAATCGGGCCTACGAGCAGTACTTC.

The table lists this clonotype with many counts. This chain links TRBV3-1 with TRBJ1-6, with 10 bases fitting TRBD1. There are 14 residues in the CDR3. Per germline, CDR1 LGHDT and CDR2 YNNKEL (reference sequence). V was clipped by 4 bases and J by 7 bases; unmatched bases: 1. The CDR3 protein is CASSPGQGNSPLHF. DNA for the CDR3: TGTGCCAGCAGCCCGGGACAGGGGAATTCACCCCTCCACTTT.

This clonotype was recorded at least ten times. The chain employs TRBV12-3 or TRBV12-4 and TRBJ2-2; TRBD2 matches 9 bases. J gave up 5 bases and V 7 bases, and 8 bases lay outside the gene matches. There are 15 residues in the CDR3. CDR3 sequence reads: CASTTAGGPTGELFF. For the CDR3, the DNA is TGTGCCAGCACCACGGCGGGGGGGCCAACCGGGGAGCTGTTTTTT.

J is TRBJ2-7 and V is TRBV20-1; TRBD2 matches 10 bases. The J segment lost 4 bases and the V segment lost 6 bases, leaving 6 bases of the junction unmatched. In germline, CDR1 is DFQATT, CDR2 SNEGSKA (reference sequence). The CDR3 runs to 13 residues. The CDR3 protein is CSAWTSGLYEQYF. In DNA, the CDR3 is TGCAGTGCGTGGACTAGCGGCCTTTACGAGCAGTACTTC.

This clonotype was counted ten times or more. The chain employs TRBV20-1 and TRBJ2-7; D call uncertain. Germline assignment: CDR1 DFQATT and CDR2 SNEGSKA (reference sequence). V lost 5 bases and J 0 bases, leaving 17 bases between the germline ends. The CDR3 runs to 15 residues. CDR3 bases: TGCAGTGCTCGATCCGTCACAGTGAGCTCCTACGAGCAGTACTTC. Its protein is CSARSVTVSSYEQYF.

This clonotype was seen a handful of times. The rearrangement links TRBV11-2 to TRBJ2-7; either TRBD1 or TRBD2 may supply D (6 bases each). Trimming pared 5 bases from V and 3 bases from J, leaving 17 bases between. The CDR3 has 15 amino acids. Germline V gene sequence: CDR1 SGHAT, CDR2 FQNNGV. CDR3 amino acids: CASSRRGAHFYEQYF. For the CDR3, the DNA is TGTGCCAGCAGCCGAAGGGGGGCCCACTTCTACGAGCAGTACTTC.

In its sample, this clonotype was seen a few times. V is TRBV11-2 and J is TRBJ2-7; tentative D call: TRBD1 (5 bases). V lost 3 bases, J lost 4 bases, and 13 bases lay in between. Per the germline V gene, CDR1 is SGHAT and CDR2 is FQNNGV. The CDR3 length is 14 residues. This CDR3 is CASSLATKGYEQYF. CDR3 DNA sequence: TGTGCCAGCAGCTTGGCTACCAAGGGGTACGAGCAGTACTTC.